This T cell receptor beta chain was captured by sequencing in a study of blood T cell repertoires in COVID-19. Profiled with immunoSEQ multiplex PCR; TCRdb holds only in-frame clones, not every one. The repertoire holds fewer than 200,000 clones, with more than 70% as singletons. The table lists this clone with a few counts. CDR3 length: 15 amino acids. Trimming stripped 5 bases from V and 1 base from J, with 15 bases between. CDR1 and CDR2 from the germline V gene are SGHAT and FQNNGV. The chain carries TRBV11-2 and TRBJ2-7, with D perhaps matching TRBD1 (6 bases). Sequencing used PBMCs or T cells enriched from blood (not recorded which). The sequence was obtained from a woman aged 50 to 60 in a cohort exposed to, infected with or recovered from COVID-19 (not recorded which). In nucleotides, the CDR3 is TGTGCCAGCAGCGCGATCCAGGGGAAGTCCTACGAGCAGTACTTC. It specifies CASSAIQGKSYEQYF. The variable domain in full, completed from reference TRBV11-2 and TRBJ2-7, reads EAGVAQSPRYKIIEKRQSVAFWCNPISGHATLYWYQQILGQGPKLLIQFQNNGVVDDSQLPKDRFSAERLKGVDSTLKIQPAKLEDSAVYLCASSAIQGKSYEQYFGPGTRLTVT.